The present T cell receptor (beta chain) was sequenced within a study of shared clonotypes between healthy human individuals. All of the donors resided in Nashville, Tennessee, and each was a Caucasian adult. Across several immunoSEQ plates, the genomic DNA of each subset was split evenly. Under the authors' procedure: ImmunoSEQ gave junction-only sequences without quality scores, so filtering differed. The protocol was immunoSEQ multiplex PCR, while the TCRdb copy is restricted to in-frame clones and leaves out a portion. V and J calls and clone size are given by that table; D and trimming were obtained from the DNA. The sample lists over a million clones, more than 95% seen once, with roughly 1.2% in the top ten. This clone was counted once. The sample taken for sequencing was naive CD4+ T cells sorted from blood. Sample subset: CD45RA+ positively selected. The TCR comes from a man younger than 40 in good health.

The chain's CDR3 is CASGTGVHEQYF. DNA of the CDR3: TGCGCCAGCGGGACAGGGGTCCACGAGCAGTACTTC. The chain has TRBV5-1 and TRBJ2-7, with TRBD1 matching 10 bases. V was clipped by 7 bases and J by 5 bases; unmatched bases: 3. Germline V lookup: CDR1 SGHRS, CDR2 YFSETQ. The CDR3 length is 12 residues.